This T cell receptor (beta chain) was captured in a study of blood T cell repertoires in COVID-19. Study overall: In each case, the material was cDNA or gDNA derived from T cells, B-cell-depleted T cells, or PBMCs.

CDR3 length equals 15 residues. The germline V gene encodes CDR1 KGHSH and CDR2 LQKENI. Trimming removed 1 base from V and 3 bases from J; junction bases left unmatched: 2. TCRdb's table, derived via immunoSEQ multiplex PCR, lists solely in-frame clones and lacks some. This table has over 300,000 clones, approximately 85% appearing once. Each participant's cohort was designated according to participant-reported clinical history. This receptor was taken from a young man who had recovered from COVID-19. Sequencing input: PBMCs or T cells enriched from blood (not recorded which). The V gene is TRBV18, the J gene TRBJ1-4; 7 nucleotides match TRBD1. The CDR3 region is CASSPQGAANEKLFF. CDR3 nucleotide sequence: TGTGCCAGCTCACCACAGGGGGCCGCTAATGAAAAACTGTTTTTT.